The clone carrying this T cell receptor beta chain came up many times. The target antigen is unknown. The data are from a study of CD8+CD57+ T cells in acquired aplastic anemia. On the study more broadly: Sorted CD4+ and CD8+ cell DNA averaged around 3.5 ug. Read counts for CD4+ cells (from healthy donors) averaged around 11 million. Study results and caveats: It was found that roughly 31 CD8+ CDR3 sequences were shared between patients and controls.

The use of genomic DNA as template underpinned the TCR beta VDJ and CDR3 profiling. TCRdb processed the reads anew with MiXCR; each CDR3 protein has one entry. The table lists 150,000 to 200,000 distinct CDR3 sequences, 55% to 70% of them singletons. Unmatched junction bases numbered 7, after V lost 4 bases and J lost 1 base. In germline, CDR1 is SQVTM, CDR2 ANQGSEA. CDR3 length: 14 residues. The chain carries TRBV29-1 and TRBJ2-7; 7 nucleotides match TRBD1. The TCR sequence derives from a human donor in good health. The sequenced sample consisted of sorted CD4+, CD8+, or CD8+CD57+ T cells (not recorded which) from PBMCs. CDR3 nucleotides: TGCAGCGTTGCCGGGACAGTATTATCCTACGAGCAGTACTTC. It yields the protein CSVAGTVLSYEQYF.